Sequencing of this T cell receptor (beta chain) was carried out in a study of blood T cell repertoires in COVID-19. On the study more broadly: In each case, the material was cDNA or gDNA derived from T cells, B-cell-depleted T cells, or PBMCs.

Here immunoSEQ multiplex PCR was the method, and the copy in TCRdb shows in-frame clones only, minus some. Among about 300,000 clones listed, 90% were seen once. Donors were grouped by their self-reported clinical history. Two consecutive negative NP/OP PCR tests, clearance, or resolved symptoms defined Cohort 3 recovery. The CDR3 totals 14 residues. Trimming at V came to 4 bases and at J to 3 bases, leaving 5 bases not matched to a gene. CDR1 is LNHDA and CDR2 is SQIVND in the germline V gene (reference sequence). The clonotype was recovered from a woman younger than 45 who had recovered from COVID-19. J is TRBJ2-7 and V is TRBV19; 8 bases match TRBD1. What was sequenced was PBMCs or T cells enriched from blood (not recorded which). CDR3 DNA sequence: TGTGCCAGTAGTACTGGGACAGGCCTCTACGAGCAGTACTTC. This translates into CASSTGTGLYEQYF.